The TCR beta chain under discussion was sequenced for a study of control samples from healthy donors and cancer patients. The table came from immunoSEQ multiplex PCR; TCRdb's copy has only in-frame clones and leaves some out. The sample holds about 190,000 clones, approximately 90% seen once. The V and J ends lost 7 bases and 6 bases respectively, with 12 bases between them. Germline V gives CDR1 SNHLY, CDR2 FYNNEI. The CDR3 is 12 residues long. The TCR was taken from a man aged 25 to 45 in good health. Sequencing input: blood. This chain joins TRBV2 and TRBJ1-1; no clear D. DNA of the CDR3: TGTGCCAGCAAGGTAGAGGTCCCTGAAGCTTTCTTT. Protein sequence: CASKVEVPEAFF.